What follows are 8 T cell receptor beta chains derived from one specimen sequenced in a study of blood T cell repertoires in COVID-19. Only in-frame clones appear in the TCRdb table, and some are missing; sequencing was by immunoSEQ multiplex PCR. The sample includes 200,000 to 300,000 clones, roughly 85% of them seen just once. The sample taken for sequencing was PBMCs or T cells enriched from blood (not recorded which). These receptors all stem from a woman between 50 and 59 years old with acute COVID-19.

The chain has TRBV30 and TRBJ1-2; 7 positions agree with TRBD1. There are 13 residues in the CDR3. The ends lost 0 bases at V and 8 bases at J; junction bases unmatched: 6. The germline V gene encodes CDR1 GTSNPN and CDR2 SVGIG (reference sequence). CDR3 region: CAWSVQQGGGYTF. CDR3 coding DNA: TGTGCCTGGAGTGTACAGCAGGGGGGCGGCTACACCTTC.

The V and J genes are TRBV10-2 and TRBJ1-2; 7 nucleotides match TRBD1. V gave up 10 bases and J gave up 10 bases; unmatched junction bases: 12. Germline V gene lookup returns CDR1 WSHSY and CDR2 SAAADI. The CDR3 has 12 amino acids. In DNA, the CDR3 is TGCGCCACGGCAGGGGGACTTGTAGACTACACCTTC. It yields the protein CATAGGLVDYTF.

The V call is TRBV7-2, the J call TRBJ1-1, with D maybe TRBD1 (5 bases). V was cut by 5 bases and J by 4 bases, with 14 bases left in between. CDR1 is SGHTA, CDR2 FQGNSA, per germline. The CDR3 covers 14 residues. CDR3 sequence (DNA): TGTGCCAGCAGCCGCGGACACCAGAGCACTGAAGCTTTCTTT. As protein: CASSRGHQSTEAFF.

The chain couples TRBV11-2 to TRBJ2-2; maybe TRBD1 (6 bases). The V and J ends lost 5 bases and 5 bases respectively, with 15 bases between them. The CDR3 spans 15 residues. Germline V gene data show CDR1 as SGHAT and CDR2 as FQNNGV. CDR3 sequence reads: CASSPRQVETGELFF. The CDR3 DNA reads as TGTGCCAGCAGCCCAAGACAGGTTGAAACCGGGGAGCTGTTTTTT.

The chain has TRBV6-1 and TRBJ1-5, with 10 bases identical to TRBD1. Germline values: CDR1 MNHNS, CDR2 SASEGT. The CDR3 has 16 residues. V shed 3 bases, J shed 6 bases, and the junction held 8 bases outside the gene matches. The CDR3 DNA reads TGTGCCAGCAGTGAGGTTAGGACAGGGGGATTTCAGCCCCAGCATTTT. This encodes CASSEVRTGGFQPQHF.

This chain's CDR3 is CASSDGQGAYGYTF. The CDR3 region has the DNA TGTGCCAGCAGCGATGGACAGGGGGCCTATGGCTACACCTTC. The chain carries TRBV7-9 and TRBJ1-2; 11 nucleotides match TRBD1. The germline V gene has CDR1 SEHNR and CDR2 FQNEAQ (reference sequence). CDR3 length: 14 amino acids. After removal of 5 bases from V and 4 bases from J, the junction contained 3 bases not matched to a gene.

This chain uses TRBV19 with TRBJ1-1; D perhaps matches TRBD1 (5 bases). The germline gives CDR1 LNHDA, CDR2 SQIVND (reference sequence). This CDR3 contains 15 residues. Trimming took off 6 bases at V and 3 bases at J, with 17 bases between the two ends. CDR3 DNA: TGTGCCAGTAGCAGGTCGACAGCACAGTACACTGAAGCTTTCTTT. Protein: CASSRSTAQYTEAFF.

A note on this clone: The same CDR3 also results from other DNA sequences found in this sample. The genes are TRBV18 and TRBJ1-1, with no clear D. Germline loops: CDR1 KGHSH, CDR2 LQKENI. The germline V and J ends were trimmed by 0 bases and 3 bases, with 11 bases remaining between them. There are 15 residues in the CDR3. The chain's CDR3 is CASSPPVGRDTEAFF. The CDR3 DNA follows: TGTGCCAGCTCACCACCGGTAGGGCGGGACACTGAAGCTTTCTTT.